Listed here is a single T cell receptor beta chain. Its antigen is currently unknown. The record originates from a study of cytomegalovirus exposure and HLA in healthy donors. Study conclusions and caveats: Earlier analysis found most TCR beta V segments productive about 87% or about 30% of the time. CMV serostatus was the sole immune exposure information available. Rare TCR sequences dominated, though some public TCRs recurred in many donors. In a later analysis, an Asian-associated ancestry cluster reportedly showed fewer N-insertions than the roughly 710-donor mean.

Amplification used 60 Vbeta primers and 13 Jbeta primers. Only in-frame clones appear in the TCRdb table, and some are missing; sequencing was by immunoSEQ multiplex PCR. The table shows around 100,000 clones, with about 74% occurring only once. This CDR3 contains 13 residues. Germline CDR1 MDHEN, CDR2 SYDVKM. Trimming took 5 bases from V and 3 from J, leaving 10 bases between them. The sample taken for sequencing was PBMCs. The rearrangement links TRBV28 to TRBJ1-2, with D unresolved. This TCR was sampled from a man aged 25 to 40 in good health and CMV-seropositive. CDR3 in amino acids: CASSLPLDYGYTF. CDR3 DNA: TGTGCCAGCAGTCTCCCACTAGACTATGGCTACACCTTC.